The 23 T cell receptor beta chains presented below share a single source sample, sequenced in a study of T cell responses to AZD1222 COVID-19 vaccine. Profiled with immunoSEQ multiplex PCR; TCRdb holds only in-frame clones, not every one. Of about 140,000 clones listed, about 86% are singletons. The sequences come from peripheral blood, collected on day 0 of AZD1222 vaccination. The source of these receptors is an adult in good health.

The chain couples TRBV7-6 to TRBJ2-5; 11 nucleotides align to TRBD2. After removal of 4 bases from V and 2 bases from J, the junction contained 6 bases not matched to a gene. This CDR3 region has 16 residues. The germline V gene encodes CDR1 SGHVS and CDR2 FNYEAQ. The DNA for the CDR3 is TGTGCCAGCAGCTCTTTCCGGACTAGCGGGCAAGAGACCCAGTACTTC. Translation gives CASSSFRTSGQETQYF.

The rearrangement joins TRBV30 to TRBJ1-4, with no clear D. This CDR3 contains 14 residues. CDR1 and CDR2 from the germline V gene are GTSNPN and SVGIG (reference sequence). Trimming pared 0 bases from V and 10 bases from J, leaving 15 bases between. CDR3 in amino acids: CAWSVLTWEGKLFF. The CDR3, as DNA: TGTGCCTGGAGTGTACTAACCTGGGAGGGAAAACTGTTTTTT.

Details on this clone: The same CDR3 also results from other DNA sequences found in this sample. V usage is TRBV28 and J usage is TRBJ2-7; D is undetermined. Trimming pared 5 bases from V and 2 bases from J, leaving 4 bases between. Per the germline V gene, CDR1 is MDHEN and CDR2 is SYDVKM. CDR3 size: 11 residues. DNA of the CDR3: TGTGCCAGCAGTCTTACCTACGAGCAGTACTTC. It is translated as CASSLTYEQYF.

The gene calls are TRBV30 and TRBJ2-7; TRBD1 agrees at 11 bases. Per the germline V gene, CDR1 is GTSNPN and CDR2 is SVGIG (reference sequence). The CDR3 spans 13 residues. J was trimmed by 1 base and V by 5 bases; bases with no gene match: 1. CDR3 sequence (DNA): TGTGCCTGGGGGACAGGGGGATCCTACGAGCAGTACTTC. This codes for CAWGTGGSYEQYF.

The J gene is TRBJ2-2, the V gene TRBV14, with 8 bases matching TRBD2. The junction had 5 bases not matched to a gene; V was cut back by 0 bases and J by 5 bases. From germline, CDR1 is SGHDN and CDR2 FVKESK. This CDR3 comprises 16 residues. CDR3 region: CASSQDAGRGTGELFF. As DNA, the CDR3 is TGTGCCAGCAGCCAAGATGCCGGGAGGGGAACCGGGGAGCTGTTTTTT. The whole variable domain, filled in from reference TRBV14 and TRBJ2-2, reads EAGVTQFPSHSVIEKGQTVTLRCDPISGHDNLYWYRRVMGKEIKFLLHFVKESKQDESGMPNNRFLAERTGGTYSTLKVQPAELEDSGVYFCASSQDAGRGTGELFFGEGSRLTVL.

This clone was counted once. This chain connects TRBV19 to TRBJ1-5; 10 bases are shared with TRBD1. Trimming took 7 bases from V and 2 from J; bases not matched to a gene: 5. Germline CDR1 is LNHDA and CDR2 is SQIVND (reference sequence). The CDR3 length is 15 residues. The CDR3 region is CASTLTGGGNQPQHF. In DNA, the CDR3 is TGTGCCAGTACCTTGACAGGGGGCGGCAATCAGCCCCAGCATTTT.

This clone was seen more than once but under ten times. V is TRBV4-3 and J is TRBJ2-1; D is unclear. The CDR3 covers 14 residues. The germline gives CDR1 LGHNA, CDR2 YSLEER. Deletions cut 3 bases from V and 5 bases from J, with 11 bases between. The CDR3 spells CASSQSQVDNEQFF. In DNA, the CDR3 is TGCGCCAGCAGCCAGTCCCAGGTTGACAATGAGCAGTTCTTC.

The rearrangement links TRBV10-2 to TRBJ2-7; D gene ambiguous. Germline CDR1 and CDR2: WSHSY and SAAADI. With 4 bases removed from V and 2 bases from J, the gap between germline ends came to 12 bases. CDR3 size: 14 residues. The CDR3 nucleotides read TGCGCCAGCAGTGGGACCGGCCGTGCCTACGAGCAGTACTTC. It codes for CASSGTGRAYEQYF.

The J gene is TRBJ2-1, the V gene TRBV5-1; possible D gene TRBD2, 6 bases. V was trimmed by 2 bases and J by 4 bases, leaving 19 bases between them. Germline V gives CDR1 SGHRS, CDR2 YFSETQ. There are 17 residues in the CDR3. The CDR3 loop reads CASSLKRDSRLYNEQFF. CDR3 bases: TGCGCCAGCAGCTTAAAACGGGACTCGAGACTGTACAATGAGCAGTTCTTC.

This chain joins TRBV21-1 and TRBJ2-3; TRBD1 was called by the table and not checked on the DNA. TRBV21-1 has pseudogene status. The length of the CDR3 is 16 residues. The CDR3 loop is CAIRHFRDTKADTQYF. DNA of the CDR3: TGTGCCATAAGACACTTCAGGGACACGAAAGCAGATACGCAGTATTTT.

The CDR3: CASSEMGEGTQYF. The CDR3 nucleotides read TGCGCCAGCAGTGAGATGGGGGAAGGAACCCAGTACTTC. V gene TRBV10-1 combines with J gene TRBJ2-5, with D tentatively TRBD1 or TRBD2 (5 bases each). Between the trimmed V and J ends, which lost 2 bases and 8 bases, there was a span of 12 bases. The CDR3 spans 13 residues. Germline CDR1 is WNHNN and CDR2 is SYGVQD (reference sequence).

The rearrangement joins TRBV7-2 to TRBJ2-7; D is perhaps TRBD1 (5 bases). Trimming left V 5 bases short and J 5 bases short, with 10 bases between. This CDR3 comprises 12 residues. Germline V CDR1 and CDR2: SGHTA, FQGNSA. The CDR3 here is CASSQGVHEQYF. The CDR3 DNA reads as TGTGCCAGCAGCCAGGGTGTCCACGAGCAGTACTTC.

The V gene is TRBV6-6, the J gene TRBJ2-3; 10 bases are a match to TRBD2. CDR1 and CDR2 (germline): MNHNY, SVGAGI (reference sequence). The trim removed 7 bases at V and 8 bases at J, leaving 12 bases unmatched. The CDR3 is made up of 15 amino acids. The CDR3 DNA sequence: TGTGCCAGCAATCCCCTAGCGGGAGTGCAGGGTACGCAGTATTTT. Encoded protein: CASNPLAGVQGTQYF.

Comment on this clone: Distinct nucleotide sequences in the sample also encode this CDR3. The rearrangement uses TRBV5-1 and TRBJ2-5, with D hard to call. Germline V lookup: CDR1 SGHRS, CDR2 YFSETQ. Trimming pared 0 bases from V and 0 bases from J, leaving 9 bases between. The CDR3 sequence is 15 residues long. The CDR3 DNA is TGCGCCAGCAGCTTGGTGCCAGACAACCAAGAGACCCAGTACTTC. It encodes CASSLVPDNQETQYF.

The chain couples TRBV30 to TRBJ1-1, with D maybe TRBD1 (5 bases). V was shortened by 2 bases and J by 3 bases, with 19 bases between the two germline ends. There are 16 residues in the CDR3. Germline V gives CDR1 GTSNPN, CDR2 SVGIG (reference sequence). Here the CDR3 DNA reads TGTGCCTGGAGTTTTGGGGACTCGGTGTTTTACACTGAAGCTTTCTTT. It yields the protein CAWSFGDSVFYTEAFF.

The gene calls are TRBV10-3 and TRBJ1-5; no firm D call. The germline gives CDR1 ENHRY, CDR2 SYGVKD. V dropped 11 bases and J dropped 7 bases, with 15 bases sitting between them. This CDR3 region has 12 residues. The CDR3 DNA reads TGTGCCTTACGAGAGGGTCGCCAGCCCCAGCATTTT. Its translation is CALREGRQPQHF.

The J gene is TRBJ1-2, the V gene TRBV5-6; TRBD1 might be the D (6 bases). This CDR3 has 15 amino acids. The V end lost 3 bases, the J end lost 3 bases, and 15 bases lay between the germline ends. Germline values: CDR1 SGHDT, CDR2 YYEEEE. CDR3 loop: CASSSHYGGYYGYTF. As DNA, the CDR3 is TGTGCCAGCAGCTCGCACTACGGGGGCTACTATGGCTACACCTTC.

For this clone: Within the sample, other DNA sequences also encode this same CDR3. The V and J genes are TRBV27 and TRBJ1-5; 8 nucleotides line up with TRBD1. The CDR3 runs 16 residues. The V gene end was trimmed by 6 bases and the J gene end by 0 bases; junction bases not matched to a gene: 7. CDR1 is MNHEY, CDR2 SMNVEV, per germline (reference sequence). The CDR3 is CASSLTGDYSNQPQHF. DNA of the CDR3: TGTGCCAGCAGCCTGACAGGGGACTATAGCAATCAGCCCCAGCATTTT.

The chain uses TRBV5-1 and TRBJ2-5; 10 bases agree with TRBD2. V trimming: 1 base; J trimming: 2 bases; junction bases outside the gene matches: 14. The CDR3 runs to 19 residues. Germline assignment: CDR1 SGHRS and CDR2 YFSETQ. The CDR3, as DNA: TGCGCCAGCAGCTTGAGTAGCGGGAGGCATGTCGTTGAACAAGAGACCCAGTACTTC. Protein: CASSLSSGRHVVEQETQYF.

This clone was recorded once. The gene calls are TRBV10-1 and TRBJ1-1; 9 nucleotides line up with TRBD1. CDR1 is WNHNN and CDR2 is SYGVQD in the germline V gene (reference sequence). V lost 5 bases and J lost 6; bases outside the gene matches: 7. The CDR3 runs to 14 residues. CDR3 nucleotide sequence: TGCGCCAGCAGTAACGGACAGGGGCGGGCTGAAGCTTTCTTT. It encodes CASSNGQGRAEAFF.

CDR3 loop: CASSNSHGELFF. The CDR3 nucleotides are TGTGCCAGCAGCAACTCCCACGGGGAGCTGTTTTTT. The gene calls are TRBV28 and TRBJ2-2, with D hard to call. V shed 6 bases and J shed 7 bases, with 9 bases lying between them. This CDR3 is 12 amino acids long. CDR1 and CDR2 from the germline V gene are MDHEN and SYDVKM.

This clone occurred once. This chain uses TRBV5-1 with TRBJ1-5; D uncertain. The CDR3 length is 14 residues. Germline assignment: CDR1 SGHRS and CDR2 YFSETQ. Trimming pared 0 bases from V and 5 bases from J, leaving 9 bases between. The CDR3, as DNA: TGCGCCAGCAGCTTGGGGGTCGGAGATCAGCCCCAGCATTTT. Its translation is CASSLGVGDQPQHF.

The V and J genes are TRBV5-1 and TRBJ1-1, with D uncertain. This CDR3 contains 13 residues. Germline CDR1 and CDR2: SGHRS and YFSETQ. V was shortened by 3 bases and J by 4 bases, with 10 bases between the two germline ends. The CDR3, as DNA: TGCGCCAGCAGCTCGGGTGGGCTCACTGAAGCTTTCTTT. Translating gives CASSSGGLTEAFF.